Given below is one T cell receptor beta chain in context. The data derive from a study of blood T cell repertoires in COVID-19. Study-level information: Sites in the United States, Italy and Spain provided acute and convalescent COVID-19 samples. T cells, B-cell-depleted T cells, or PBMCs provided the cDNA or gDNA that served as material.

Participant-reported clinical history was the basis for cohort assignment. Per the study methods: Estimation of nucleated cell counts relied on the amplification of reference gene primers. The protocol was immunoSEQ multiplex PCR, while the TCRdb copy is restricted to in-frame clones and leaves out a portion. For V, J and clone size, that table is used; D and trimming come from the DNA. This sample carries 200,000 to 300,000 clones, roughly 87% of them seen once, and the ten largest clones take about 2.5%. The sample was PBMCs or T cells enriched from blood (not recorded which). This TCR was sampled from a woman aged 25-40 years with acute COVID-19.

DNA for the CDR3: TGTGCCAGCAGCGTGGCAGGGCTCCCCTACAATGAGCAGTTCTTC. Protein sequence: CASSVAGLPYNEQFF. The genes are TRBV9 and TRBJ2-1; D perhaps matches TRBD1 (5 bases). V lost 2 bases and J 2 bases, leaving 11 bases between the germline ends. The CDR3 contains 15 residues. From germline, CDR1 is SGDLS and CDR2 YYNGEE.